The table lists the clone carrying this T cell receptor (beta chain) with a few counts. The antigen remains undetermined. PCR employed 60 Vbeta and 13 Jbeta primers. The protocol was immunoSEQ multiplex PCR, while the TCRdb copy is restricted to in-frame clones and leaves out a portion. The sample lists some 150,000 clones, approximately 77% seen once, with 4.9% in the top ten. These data belong to a study of cytomegalovirus exposure and HLA in healthy donors. Study-wide results and caveats: With further analysis later on, most CMV-associated TCR beta chains appeared HLA-restricted. A later analysis linked a missense DCLRE1C variant to TCR beta V- and J-gene trimming.

Looked up from germline, CDR1 is SGHAT and CDR2 is FQNNGV. This CDR3 contains 13 residues. Trimming shortened V by 5 bases and J by 0 bases, and 7 bases separated the two germline ends. The chain recombines TRBV11-2 with TRBJ1-1; D unresolved. The source is a woman aged 45 to 65 in good health and CMV-seronegative. Sequencing was done on a sample of PBMCs. The CDR3 DNA reads TGTGCCAGCAGCCAAATAGTGAACACTGAAGCTTTCTTT. It encodes CASSQIVNTEAFF.